The 6 T cell receptor beta chains reported below all come from one sample, sequenced in a study of T cell responses to AZD1222 COVID-19 vaccine. Data came from immunoSEQ multiplex PCR; TCRdb stores just in-frame clones and leaves some out. This table holds approximately 150,000 clones, 80% to 90% found once. The sample consisted of peripheral blood, taken on day 0 of AZD1222 vaccination. Receptors originate from an adult in good health.

The chain couples TRBV5-4 to TRBJ2-2, with D hard to call. Trimming removed 0 bases from V and 1 base from J, with 7 bases in between. Germline lookup yields CDR1 SGHNT and CDR2 YYREEE (reference sequence). This CDR3 comprises 15 residues. CDR3 nucleotide sequence: TGTGCCAGCAGCTTGGAACCCAAGAACACCGGGGAGCTGTTTTTT. Its translation: CASSLEPKNTGELFF.

The V and J genes are TRBV6-6 and TRBJ1-1; D is unresolved. Per the germline V gene, CDR1 is MNHNY and CDR2 is SVGAGI (reference sequence). The CDR3 sequence is 14 residues long. Deletions cut 6 bases from V and 5 bases from J, with 16 bases between. The CDR3 bases are TGTGCCAGCAGCCCCCCCGGCCGAGGGACTGAAGCTTTCTTT. Protein: CASSPPGRGTEAFF.

The V and J genes are TRBV18 and TRBJ2-3; possible D gene TRBD1, 6 bases. The V and J ends lost 5 bases and 1 base respectively, with 13 bases between them. Germline lookup yields CDR1 KGHSH and CDR2 LQKENI. The CDR3 runs to 15 residues. The CDR3 DNA reads TGTGCCAGCTCAGCACTACAGGGACGCACAGATACGCAGTATTTT. Its protein is CASSALQGRTDTQYF.

The V gene is TRBV4-3, the J gene TRBJ2-1; 8 bases map to TRBD2. This CDR3 spans 15 amino acids. The V and J ends lost 5 bases and 0 bases, in that order; junction bases with no gene match: 3. Germline CDR1 LGHNA, CDR2 YSLEER. The CDR3 DNA sequence: TGCGCCAGCAGCGCCAGCGGGAGCTCCTACAATGAGCAGTTCTTC. Its protein product is CASSASGSSYNEQFF.

V is TRBV7-2 and J is TRBJ1-6, with unresolved D. CDR1 is SGHTA and CDR2 is FQGNSA in the germline V gene. This CDR3 has 11 amino acids. Trimming pared 2 bases from V and 7 bases from J, leaving 0 bases between. The CDR3 spells CASSLNSPLHF. CDR3 nucleotides: TGTGCCAGCAGCTTAAATTCACCCCTCCACTTT.

The chain uses TRBV3-1 (or the pseudogene TRBV3-2) and TRBJ1-1; TRBD1 might be the D (5 bases). CDR1 LGHDT and CDR2 YNNKEL come from the germline V gene (reference sequence). V was pared by 1 base and J by 4 bases, with 13 bases between. The CDR3 loop spans 15 amino acids. The CDR3 reads CASSQVTRGVTEAFF. CDR3 DNA: TGTGCCAGCAGCCAAGTTACGCGAGGGGTCACTGAAGCTTTCTTT.